The present T cell receptor beta chain was sequenced within a study of T cells in Graves' hyperthyroidism and ophthalmopathy. Stable hyperthyroidism: no ophthalmopathy progression over 18 months of follow-up. Overall study findings and caveats: From stable hyperthyroidism, ophthalmopathy was separated by a 13 V-J model.

RNA transcripts provided the source from which TCR beta CDR3 regions were amplified. The HTBI primer set was used in a first-round RT-PCR of the TCR CDR3. TCRdb recomputed calls from the multiplex PCR reads with MiXCR, one row per CDR3 protein. The data contain about 560,000 distinct CDR3 sequences, 15% to 20% of them singletons. This clonotype was recorded many times. Its antigen is not identified. Sequencing was carried out using blood. This sequence originates from a woman in her late teens or twenties with Graves' hyperthyroidism.

The CDR3 reads CASSLSDFSTDTQYF. The CDR3 region has the DNA TGCGCCAGCAGCTTGTCCGACTTCAGCACAGATACGCAGTATTTT. The chain uses TRBV5-1 and TRBJ2-3, with unresolved D. The CDR3 loop spans 15 amino acids. V lost 1 base, J lost 0 bases, and 9 bases lay in between. The germline V gene has CDR1 SGHRS and CDR2 YFSETQ.